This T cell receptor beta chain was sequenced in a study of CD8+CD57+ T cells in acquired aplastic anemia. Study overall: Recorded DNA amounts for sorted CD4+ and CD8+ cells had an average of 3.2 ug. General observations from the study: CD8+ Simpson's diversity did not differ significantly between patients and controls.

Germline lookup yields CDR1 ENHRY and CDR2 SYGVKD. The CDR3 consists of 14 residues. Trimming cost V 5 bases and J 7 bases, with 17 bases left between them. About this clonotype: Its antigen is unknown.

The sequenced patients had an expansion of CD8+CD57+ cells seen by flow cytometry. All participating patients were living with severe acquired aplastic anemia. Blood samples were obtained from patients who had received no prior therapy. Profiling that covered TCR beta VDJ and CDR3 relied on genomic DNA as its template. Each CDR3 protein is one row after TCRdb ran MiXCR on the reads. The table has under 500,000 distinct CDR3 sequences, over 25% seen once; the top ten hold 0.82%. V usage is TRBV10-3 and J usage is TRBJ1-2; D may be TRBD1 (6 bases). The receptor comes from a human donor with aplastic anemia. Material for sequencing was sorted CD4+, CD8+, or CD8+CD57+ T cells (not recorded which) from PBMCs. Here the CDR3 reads CAISYPRGAAGYTF. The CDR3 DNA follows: TGTGCCATCAGTTACCCTCGGGGGGCGGCTGGCTACACCTTC.